This T cell receptor beta chain was profiled in a study of T cell repertoires in cytomegalovirus infection. The overall study: Through public TCR beta signatures, both CMV infection and matching HLA type were indicated. General study findings and limits: Frequencies of public TCR beta families were cumulated, and this identified carriers of CMV plus the relevant HLA. There were HLA-C-restricted CMV-specific TCR beta clonotypes dominating the ex vivo response.

In its sample, this clonotype was seen many times. Its antigen is still unknown. TCRdb called the reads again in MiXCR, with one record for every CDR3 protein. The sample carries approximately 1,000,000 distinct CDR3 sequences, less than 40% recorded once. The clonotype was recovered from a human donor in good health (CMV status not recorded). Some clones in this sample may be carry-over from other donors' samples. The specimen was cultured CD8+ T cells from PBMCs, collected from culture after CMV antigen stimulation.

CDR3 nucleotides: TGTGCCAGCAGCTTCCCCGCTCCTGGGGCCAACGTCCTGACTTTC. It is translated as CASSFPAPGANVLTF. The chain couples TRBV11-2 to TRBJ2-6, with D hard to call. This CDR3 has 15 amino acids. With 3 bases removed from V and 2 bases from J, the gap between germline ends came to 8 bases. Germline V gene lookup returns CDR1 SGHAT and CDR2 FQNNGV.